Included here is one TCR beta chain sequence, with context. Its antigen remains unidentified. Clones were sequenced by immunoSEQ multiplex PCR, and TCRdb holds only the in-frame ones, with some missing. Here the sample spans 90,000 to 95,000 clones, about 91% being singletons. These data are taken from a study of T cell responses to AZD1222 COVID-19 vaccine. Germline CDR1 reads LGHNA; CDR2 reads YSLEER. The CDR3 spans 16 residues. J lost 8 bases, V lost 0 bases, and 11 bases had no gene match. General observations from the study: Sampling that yielded the repertoires occurred only after the peak T cell response. Females outnumbered males among donors, who were mostly white British; clonal diversity was possibly underestimated. Only a handful of individuals given AZD1222 were seropositive at baseline. Nearly half of spike-specific TCRs reportedly target variant regions that are unmutated in the B.1.351 and B.1.1.7 variants.

The TCR sequence derives from an adult in good health. The material sequenced was peripheral blood, taken on day 0 of AZD1222 vaccination. The rearrangement uses TRBV4-3 and TRBJ1-2, with 8 bases fitting TRBD1. The CDR3 nucleotides read TGCGCCAGCAGCCAAGAAATCAGGGGACAGGCGAAGGGCTACACCTTC. It translates to CASSQEIRGQAKGYTF.